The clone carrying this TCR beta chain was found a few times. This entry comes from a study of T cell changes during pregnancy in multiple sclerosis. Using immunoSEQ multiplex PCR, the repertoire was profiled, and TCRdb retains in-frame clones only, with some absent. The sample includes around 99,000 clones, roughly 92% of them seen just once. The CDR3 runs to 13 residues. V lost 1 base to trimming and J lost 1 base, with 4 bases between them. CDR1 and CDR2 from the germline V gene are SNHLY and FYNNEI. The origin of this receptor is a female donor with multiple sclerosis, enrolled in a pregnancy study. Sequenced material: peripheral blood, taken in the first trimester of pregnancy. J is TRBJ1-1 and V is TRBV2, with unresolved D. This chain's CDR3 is CASSEGGNTEAFF. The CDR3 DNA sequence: TGTGCCAGCAGTGAAGGAGGGAACACTGAAGCTTTCTTT.